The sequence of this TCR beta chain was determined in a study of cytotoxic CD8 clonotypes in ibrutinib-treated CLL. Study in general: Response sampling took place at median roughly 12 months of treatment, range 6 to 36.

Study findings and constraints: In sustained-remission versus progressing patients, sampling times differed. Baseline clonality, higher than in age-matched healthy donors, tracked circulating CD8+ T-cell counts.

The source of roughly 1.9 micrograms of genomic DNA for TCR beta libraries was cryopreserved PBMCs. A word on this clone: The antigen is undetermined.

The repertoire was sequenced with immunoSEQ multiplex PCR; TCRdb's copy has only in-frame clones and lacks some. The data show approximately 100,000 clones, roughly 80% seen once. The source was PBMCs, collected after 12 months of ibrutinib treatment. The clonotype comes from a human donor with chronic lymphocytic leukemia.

Here the CDR3 DNA reads TGCAGCGTAGATCAGGGGAAGGGTCAGCCCCAGCATTTT. It specifies CSVDQGKGQPQHF. J is TRBJ1-5 and V is TRBV29-1; TRBD1 might be the D (6 bases). V dropped 6 bases and J dropped 6 bases, with 15 bases sitting between them. From germline, CDR1 is SQVTM and CDR2 ANQGSEA. This CDR3 is 13 amino acids long.